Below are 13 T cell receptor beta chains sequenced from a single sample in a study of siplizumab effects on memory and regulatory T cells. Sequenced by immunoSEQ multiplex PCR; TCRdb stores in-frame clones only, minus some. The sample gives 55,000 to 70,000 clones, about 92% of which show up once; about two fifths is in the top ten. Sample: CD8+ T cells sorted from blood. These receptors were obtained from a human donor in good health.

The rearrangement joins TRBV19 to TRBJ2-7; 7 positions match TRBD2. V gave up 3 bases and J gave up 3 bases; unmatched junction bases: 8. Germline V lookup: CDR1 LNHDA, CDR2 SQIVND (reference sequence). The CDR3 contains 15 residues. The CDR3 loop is CASSIGLSGDYEQYF. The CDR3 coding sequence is TGTGCCAGTAGTATTGGTCTGAGCGGGGACTACGAGCAGTACTTC.

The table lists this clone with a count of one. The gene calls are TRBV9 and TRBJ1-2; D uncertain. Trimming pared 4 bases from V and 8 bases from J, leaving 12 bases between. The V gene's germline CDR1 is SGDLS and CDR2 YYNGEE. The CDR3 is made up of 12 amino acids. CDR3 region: CASSPGPSGYTF. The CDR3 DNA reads TGTGCCAGCAGCCCAGGCCCCTCCGGCTACACCTTC.

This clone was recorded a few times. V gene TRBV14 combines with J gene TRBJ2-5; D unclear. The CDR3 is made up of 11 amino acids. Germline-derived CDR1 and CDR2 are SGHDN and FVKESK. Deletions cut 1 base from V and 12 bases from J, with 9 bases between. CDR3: CASSQGTAKYF. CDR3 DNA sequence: TGTGCCAGCAGCCAAGGGACCGCGAAGTACTTC.

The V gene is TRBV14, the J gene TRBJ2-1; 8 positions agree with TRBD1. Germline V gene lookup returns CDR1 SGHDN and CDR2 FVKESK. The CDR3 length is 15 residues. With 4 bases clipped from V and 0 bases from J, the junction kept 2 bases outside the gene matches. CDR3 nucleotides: TGTGCCAGCAGCCCAACAGGGGGCTCCTACAATGAGCAGTTCTTC. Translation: CASSPTGGSYNEQFF.

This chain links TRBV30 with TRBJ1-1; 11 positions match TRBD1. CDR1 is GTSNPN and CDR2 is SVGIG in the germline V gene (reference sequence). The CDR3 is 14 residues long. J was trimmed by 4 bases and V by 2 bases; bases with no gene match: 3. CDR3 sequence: CAWSLGTGGTEAFF. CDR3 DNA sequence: TGTGCCTGGAGTCTAGGGACAGGGGGCACTGAAGCTTTCTTT. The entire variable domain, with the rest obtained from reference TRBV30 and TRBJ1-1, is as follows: SQTIHQWPATLVQPVGSPLSLECTVEGTSNPNLYWYRQAAGRGLQLLFYSVGIGQISSEVPQNLSASRPQDRQFILSSKKLLLSDSGFYLCAWSLGTGGTEAFFGQGTRLTVV.

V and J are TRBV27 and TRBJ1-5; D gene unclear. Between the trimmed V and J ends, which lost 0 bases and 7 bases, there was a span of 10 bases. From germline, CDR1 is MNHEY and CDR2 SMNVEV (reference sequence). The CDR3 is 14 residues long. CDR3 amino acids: CASSLSGTGQPQHF. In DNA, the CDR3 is TGTGCCAGCAGTTTATCGGGCACGGGGCAGCCCCAGCATTTT.

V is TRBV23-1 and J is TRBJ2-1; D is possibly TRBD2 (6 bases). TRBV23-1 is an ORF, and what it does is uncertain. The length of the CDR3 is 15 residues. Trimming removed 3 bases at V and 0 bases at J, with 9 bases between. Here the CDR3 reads CASSQAGSSYNEQFF. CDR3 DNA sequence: TGCGCCAGCAGTCAGGCGGGGAGCTCCTACAATGAGCAGTTCTTC.

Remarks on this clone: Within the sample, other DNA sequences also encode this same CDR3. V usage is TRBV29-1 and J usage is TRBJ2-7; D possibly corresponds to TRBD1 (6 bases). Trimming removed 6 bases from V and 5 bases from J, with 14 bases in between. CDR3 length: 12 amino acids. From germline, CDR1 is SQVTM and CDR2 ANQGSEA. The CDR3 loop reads CSVVIQGHEQYF. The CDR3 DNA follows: TGCAGCGTCGTCATACAGGGTCACGAGCAGTACTTC.

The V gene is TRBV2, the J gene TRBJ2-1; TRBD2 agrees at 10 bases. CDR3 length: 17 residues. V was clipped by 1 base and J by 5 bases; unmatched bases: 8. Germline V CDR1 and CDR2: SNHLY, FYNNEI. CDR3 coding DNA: TGTGCCAGCAGTGAAGTTCTAGCGGGAGTAGAAAACAATGAGCAGTTCTTC. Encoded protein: CASSEVLAGVENNEQFF.

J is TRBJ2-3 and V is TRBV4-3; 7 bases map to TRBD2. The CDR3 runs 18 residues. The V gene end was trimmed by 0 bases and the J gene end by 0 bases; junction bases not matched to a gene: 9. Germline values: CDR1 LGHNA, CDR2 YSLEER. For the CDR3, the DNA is TGCGCCAGCAGCCAAGATGGTCTAGCGGACCTTAGCACAGATACGCAGTATTTT. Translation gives CASSQDGLADLSTDTQYF.

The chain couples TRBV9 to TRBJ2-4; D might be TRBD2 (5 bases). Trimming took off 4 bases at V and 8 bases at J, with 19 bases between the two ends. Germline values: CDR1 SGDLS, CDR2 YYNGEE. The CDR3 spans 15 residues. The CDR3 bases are TGTGCCAGCAGCCCTTCCGGGGTCGTGGCGGACATTCAGTACTTC. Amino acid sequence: CASSPSGVVADIQYF.

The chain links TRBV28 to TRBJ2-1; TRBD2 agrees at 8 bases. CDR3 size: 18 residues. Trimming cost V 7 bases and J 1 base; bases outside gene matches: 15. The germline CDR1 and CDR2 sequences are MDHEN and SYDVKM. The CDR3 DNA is TGTGCCAGCAAAGGGAGTATTGCCGAGCGGGAGTCCTACAATGAGCAGTTCTTC. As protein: CASKGSIAERESYNEQFF. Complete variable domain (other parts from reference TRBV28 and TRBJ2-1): DVKVTQSSRYLVKRTGEKVFLECVQDMDHENMFWYRQDPGLGLRLIYFSYDVKMKEKGDIPEGYSVSREKKERFSLILESASTNQTSMYLCASKGSIAERESYNEQFFGPGTRLTVL.

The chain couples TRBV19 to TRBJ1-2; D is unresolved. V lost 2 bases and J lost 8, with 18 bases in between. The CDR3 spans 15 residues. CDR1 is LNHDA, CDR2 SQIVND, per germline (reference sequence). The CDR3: CASSIKGSSPFGYTF. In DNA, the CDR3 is TGTGCCAGTAGTATAAAAGGAAGTTCGCCATTCGGCTACACCTTC.